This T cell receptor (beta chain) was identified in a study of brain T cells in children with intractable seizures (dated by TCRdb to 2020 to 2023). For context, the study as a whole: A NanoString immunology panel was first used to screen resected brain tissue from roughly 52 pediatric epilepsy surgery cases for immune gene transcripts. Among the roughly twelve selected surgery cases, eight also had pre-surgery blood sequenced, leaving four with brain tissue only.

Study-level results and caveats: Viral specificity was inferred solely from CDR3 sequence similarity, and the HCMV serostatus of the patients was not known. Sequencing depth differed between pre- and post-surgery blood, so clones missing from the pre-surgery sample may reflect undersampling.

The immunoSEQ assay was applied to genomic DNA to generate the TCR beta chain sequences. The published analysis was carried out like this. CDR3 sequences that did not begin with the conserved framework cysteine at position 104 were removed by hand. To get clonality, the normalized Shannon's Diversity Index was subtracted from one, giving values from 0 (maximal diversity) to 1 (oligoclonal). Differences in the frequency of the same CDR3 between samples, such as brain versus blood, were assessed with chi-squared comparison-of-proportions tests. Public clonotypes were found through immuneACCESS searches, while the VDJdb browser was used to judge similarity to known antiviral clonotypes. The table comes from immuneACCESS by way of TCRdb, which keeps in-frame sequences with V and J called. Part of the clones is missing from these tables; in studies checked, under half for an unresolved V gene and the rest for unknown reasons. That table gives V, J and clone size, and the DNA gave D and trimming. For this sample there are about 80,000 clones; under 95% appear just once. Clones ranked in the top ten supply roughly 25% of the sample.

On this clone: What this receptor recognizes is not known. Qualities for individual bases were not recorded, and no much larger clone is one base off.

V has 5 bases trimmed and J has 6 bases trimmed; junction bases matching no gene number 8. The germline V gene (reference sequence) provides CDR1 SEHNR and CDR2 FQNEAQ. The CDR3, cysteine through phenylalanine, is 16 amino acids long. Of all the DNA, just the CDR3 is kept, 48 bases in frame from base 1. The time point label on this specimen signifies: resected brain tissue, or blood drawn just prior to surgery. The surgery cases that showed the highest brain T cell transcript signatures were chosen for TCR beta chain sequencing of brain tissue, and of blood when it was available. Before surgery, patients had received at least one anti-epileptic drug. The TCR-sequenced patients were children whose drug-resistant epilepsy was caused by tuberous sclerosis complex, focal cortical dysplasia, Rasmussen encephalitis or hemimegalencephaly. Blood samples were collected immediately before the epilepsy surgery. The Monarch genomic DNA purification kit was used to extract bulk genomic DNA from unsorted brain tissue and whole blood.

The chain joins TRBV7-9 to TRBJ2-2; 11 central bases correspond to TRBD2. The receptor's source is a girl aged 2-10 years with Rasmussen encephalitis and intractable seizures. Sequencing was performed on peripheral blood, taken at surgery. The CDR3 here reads CASSALLAGVPGELFF. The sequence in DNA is TGTGCCAGCAGCGCACTACTAGCGGGAGTTCCCGGGGAGCTGTTTTTT.